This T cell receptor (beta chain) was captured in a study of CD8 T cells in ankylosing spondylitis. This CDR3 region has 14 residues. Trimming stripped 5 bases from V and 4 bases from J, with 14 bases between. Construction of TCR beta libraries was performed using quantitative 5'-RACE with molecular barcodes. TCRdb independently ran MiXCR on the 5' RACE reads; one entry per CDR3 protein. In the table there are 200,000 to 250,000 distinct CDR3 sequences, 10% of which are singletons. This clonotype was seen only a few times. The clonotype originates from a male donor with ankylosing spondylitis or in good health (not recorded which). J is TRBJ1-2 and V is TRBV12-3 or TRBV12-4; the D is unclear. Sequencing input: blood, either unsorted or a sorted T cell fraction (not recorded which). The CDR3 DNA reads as TGTGCCAGCAGTCCCCAAGCGGGGATCTATGGCTACACCTTC. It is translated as CASSPQAGIYGYTF.